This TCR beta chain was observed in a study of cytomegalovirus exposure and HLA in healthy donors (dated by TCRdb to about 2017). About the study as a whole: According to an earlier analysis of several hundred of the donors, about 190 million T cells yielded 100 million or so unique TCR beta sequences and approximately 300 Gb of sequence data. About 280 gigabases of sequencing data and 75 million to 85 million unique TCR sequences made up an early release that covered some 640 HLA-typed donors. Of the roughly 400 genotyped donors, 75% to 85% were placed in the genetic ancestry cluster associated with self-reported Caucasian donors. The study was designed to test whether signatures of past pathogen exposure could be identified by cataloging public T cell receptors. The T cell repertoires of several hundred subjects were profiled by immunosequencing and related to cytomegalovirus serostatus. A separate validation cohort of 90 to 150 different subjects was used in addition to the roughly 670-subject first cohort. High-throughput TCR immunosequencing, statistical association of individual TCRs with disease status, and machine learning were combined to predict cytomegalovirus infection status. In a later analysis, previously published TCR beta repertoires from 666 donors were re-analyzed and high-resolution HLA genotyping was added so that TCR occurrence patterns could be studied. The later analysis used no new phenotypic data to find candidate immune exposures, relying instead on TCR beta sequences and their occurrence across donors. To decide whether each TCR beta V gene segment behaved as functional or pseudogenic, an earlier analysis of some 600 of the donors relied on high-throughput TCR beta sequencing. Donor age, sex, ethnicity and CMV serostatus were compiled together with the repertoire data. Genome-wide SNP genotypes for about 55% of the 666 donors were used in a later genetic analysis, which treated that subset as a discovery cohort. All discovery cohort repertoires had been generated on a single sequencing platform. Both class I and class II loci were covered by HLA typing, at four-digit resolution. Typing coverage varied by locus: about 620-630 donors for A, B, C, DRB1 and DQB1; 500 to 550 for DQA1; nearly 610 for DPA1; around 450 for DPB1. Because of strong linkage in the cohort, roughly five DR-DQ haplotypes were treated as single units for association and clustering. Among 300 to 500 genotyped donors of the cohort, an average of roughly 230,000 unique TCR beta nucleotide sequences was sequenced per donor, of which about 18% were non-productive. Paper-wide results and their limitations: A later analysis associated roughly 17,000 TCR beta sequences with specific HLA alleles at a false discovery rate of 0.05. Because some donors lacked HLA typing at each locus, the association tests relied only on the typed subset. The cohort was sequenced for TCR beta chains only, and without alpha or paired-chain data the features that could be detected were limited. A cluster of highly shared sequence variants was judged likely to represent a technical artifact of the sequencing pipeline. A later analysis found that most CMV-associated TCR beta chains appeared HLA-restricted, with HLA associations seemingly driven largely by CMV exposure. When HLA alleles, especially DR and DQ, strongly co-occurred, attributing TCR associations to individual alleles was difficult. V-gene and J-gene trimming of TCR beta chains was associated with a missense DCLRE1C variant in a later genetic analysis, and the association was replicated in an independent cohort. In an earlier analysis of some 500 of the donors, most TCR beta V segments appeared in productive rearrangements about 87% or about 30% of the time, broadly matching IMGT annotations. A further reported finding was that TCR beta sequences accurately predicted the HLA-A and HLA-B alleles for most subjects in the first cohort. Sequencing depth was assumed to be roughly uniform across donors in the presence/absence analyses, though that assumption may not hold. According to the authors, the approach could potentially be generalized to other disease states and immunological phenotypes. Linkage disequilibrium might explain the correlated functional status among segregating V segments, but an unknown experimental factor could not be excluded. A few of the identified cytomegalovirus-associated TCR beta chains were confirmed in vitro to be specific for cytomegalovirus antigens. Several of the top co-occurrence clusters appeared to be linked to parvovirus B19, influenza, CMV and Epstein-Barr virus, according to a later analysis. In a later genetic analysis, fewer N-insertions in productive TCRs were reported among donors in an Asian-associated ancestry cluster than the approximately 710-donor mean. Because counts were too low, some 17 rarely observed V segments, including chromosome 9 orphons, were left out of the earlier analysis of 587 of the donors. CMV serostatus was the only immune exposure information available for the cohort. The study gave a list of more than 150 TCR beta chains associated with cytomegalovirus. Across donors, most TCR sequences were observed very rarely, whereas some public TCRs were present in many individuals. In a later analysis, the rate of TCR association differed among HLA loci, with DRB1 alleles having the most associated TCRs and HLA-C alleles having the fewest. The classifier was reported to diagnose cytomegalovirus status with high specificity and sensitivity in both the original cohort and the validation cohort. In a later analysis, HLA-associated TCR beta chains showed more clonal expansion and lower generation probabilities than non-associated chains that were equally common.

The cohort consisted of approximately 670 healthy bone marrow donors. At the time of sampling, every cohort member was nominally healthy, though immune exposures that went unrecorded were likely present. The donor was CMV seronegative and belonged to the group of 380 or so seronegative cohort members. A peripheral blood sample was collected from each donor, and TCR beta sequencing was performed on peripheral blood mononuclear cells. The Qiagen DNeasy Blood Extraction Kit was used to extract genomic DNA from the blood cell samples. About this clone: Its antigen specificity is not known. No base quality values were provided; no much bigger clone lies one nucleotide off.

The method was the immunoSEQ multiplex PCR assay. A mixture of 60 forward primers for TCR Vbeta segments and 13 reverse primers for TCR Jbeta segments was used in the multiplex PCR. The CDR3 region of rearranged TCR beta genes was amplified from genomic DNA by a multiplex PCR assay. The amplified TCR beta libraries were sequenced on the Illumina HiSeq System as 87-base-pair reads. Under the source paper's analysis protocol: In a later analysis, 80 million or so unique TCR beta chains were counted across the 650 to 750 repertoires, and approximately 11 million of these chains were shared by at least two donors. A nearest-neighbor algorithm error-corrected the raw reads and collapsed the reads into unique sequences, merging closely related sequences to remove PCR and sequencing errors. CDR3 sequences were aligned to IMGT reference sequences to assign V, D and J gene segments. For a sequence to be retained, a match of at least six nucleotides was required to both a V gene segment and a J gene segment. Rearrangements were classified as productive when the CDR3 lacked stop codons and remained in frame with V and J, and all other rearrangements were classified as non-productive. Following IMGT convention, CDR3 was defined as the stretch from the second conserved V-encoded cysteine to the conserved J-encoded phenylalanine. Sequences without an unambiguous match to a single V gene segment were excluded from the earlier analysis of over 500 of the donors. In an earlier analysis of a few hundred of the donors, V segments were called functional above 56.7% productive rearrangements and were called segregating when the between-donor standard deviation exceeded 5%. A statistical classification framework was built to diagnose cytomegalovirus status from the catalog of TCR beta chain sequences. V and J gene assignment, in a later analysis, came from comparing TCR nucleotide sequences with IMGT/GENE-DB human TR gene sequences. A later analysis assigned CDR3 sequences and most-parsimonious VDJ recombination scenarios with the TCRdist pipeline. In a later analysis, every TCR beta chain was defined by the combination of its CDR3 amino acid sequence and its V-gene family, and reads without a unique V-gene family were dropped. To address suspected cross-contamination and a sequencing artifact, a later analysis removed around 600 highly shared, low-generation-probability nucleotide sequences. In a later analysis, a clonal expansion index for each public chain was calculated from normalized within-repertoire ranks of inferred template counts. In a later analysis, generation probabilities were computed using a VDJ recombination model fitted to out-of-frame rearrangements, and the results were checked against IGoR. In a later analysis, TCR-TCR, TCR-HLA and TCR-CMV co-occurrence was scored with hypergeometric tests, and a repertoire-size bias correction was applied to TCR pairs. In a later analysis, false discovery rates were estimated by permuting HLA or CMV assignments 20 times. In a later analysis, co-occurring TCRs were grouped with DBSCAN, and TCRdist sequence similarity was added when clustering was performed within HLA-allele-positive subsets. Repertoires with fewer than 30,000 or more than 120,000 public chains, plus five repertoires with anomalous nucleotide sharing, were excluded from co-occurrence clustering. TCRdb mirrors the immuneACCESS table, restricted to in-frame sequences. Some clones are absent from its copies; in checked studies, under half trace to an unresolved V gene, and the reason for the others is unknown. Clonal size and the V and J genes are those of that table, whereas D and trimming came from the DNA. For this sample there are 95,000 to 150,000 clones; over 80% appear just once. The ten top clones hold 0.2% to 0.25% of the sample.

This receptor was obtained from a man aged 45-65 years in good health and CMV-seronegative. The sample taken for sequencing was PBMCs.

DNA sequence: TGTGCCTGGAGTGTATTGGCGGCTAGCACAGATACGCAGTATTTT. Translated, it reads CAWSVLAASTDTQYF. The sequence joins TRBV30 to TRBJ2-3, with the D gene not clear enough to name. The CDR3 sequence holds 15 residues, the cysteine and phenylalanine included. The sequence is cut down to CDR3 DNA, 45 bases in frame from base 1. The trim is 0 bases for V and 0 bases for J, with a gap of 10 bases between the germline ends. In the germline V gene (reference sequence), CDR1 corresponds to GTSNPN and CDR2 to SVGIG.